Sequencing of this T cell receptor beta chain was carried out in a study of blood T cell repertoires in COVID-19. Looking at the study overall: Italy, Spain and the United States were the sources of the convalescent and acute COVID-19 samples.

Those who participated ranged in age from 18 to 89 years and resided in 24 US areas. Among Cohort 3 donors, those recovered had two negative PCRs, clearance, or symptom resolution. Libraries were prepared by immunoSEQ multiplex PCR; TCRdb keeps only in-frame clonotypes and omits some of them. The sample carries fewer than 300,000 clones, approximately 81% recorded once. The length of the CDR3 is 13 residues. The V end lost 1 base, the J end lost 10 bases, and 11 bases lay between the germline ends. The germline CDR1 and CDR2 sequences are KGHSH and LQKENI. This TCR came from a woman aged 50 to 65 who had recovered from COVID-19. Sequenced material: PBMCs or T cells enriched from blood (not recorded which). The V gene is TRBV18, the J gene TRBJ2-1, with a possible D match to TRBD1 (7 bases). This CDR3 reads CASSPRQGGEQFF. Written as DNA, the CDR3 is TGTGCCAGCTCACCACGGCAGGGGGGCGAGCAGTTCTTC.